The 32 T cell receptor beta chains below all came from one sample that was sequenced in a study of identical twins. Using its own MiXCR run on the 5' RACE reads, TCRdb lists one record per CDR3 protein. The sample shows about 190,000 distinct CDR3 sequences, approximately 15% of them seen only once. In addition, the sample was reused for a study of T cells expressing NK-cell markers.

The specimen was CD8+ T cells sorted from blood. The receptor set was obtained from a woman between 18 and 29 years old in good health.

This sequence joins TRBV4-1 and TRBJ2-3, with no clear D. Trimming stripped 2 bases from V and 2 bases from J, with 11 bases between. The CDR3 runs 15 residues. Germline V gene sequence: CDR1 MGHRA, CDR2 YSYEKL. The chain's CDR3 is CASSQLPGTTDTQYF. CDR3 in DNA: TGCGCCAGCAGCCAACTCCCCGGAACCACAGATACGCAGTATTTT.

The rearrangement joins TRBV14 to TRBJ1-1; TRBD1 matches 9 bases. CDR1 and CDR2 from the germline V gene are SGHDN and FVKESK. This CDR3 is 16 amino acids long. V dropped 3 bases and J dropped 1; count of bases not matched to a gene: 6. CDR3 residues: CASSQSQGAENTEAFF. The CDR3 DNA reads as TGTGCCAGCAGCCAGTCACAGGGGGCTGAGAACACTGAAGCTTTCTTT.

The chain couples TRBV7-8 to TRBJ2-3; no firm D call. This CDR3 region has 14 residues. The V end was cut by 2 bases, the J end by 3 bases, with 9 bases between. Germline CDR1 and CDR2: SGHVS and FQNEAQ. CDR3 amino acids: CASSLPLRTDTQYF. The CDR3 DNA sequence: TGTGCCAGCAGCTTACCTCTCAGGACAGATACGCAGTATTTT.

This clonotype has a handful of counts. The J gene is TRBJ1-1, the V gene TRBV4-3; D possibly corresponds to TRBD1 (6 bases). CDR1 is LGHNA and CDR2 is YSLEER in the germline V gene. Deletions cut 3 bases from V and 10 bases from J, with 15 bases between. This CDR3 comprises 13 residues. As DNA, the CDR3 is TGCGCCAGCAGCCACTATACCCAGGGGTCAGCTTTCTTT. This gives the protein CASSHYTQGSAFF.

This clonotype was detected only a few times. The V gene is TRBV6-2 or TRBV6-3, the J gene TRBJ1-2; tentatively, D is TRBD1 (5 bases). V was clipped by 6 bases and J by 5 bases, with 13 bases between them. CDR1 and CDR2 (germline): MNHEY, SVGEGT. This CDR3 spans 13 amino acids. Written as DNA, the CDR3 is TGTGCCAGCAGCTACAGGTCCTCATATGGCTACACCTTC. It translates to CASSYRSSYGYTF.

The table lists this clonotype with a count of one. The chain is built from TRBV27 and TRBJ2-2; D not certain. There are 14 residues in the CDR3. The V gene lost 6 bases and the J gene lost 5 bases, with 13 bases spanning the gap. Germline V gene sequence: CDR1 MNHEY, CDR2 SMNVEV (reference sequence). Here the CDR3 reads CASSPLGQTGELFF. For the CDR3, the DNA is TGTGCCAGCAGCCCCCTAGGGCAGACCGGGGAGCTGTTTTTT.

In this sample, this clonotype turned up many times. The CDR3 spells CASSLAQGSELGYTF. The CDR3 coding sequence is TGTGCCAGCAGCTTAGCGCAGGGGAGTGAATTGGGCTACACCTTC. The chain combines TRBV7-9 with TRBJ1-2; D possibly corresponds to TRBD1 (6 bases). The length of the CDR3 is 15 residues. The V end lost 0 bases, the J end lost 8 bases, and 16 bases lay between the germline ends. Germline CDR1 reads SEHNR; CDR2 reads FQNEAQ (reference sequence). Full variable domain (outside the CDR3, taken from reference TRBV7-9 and TRBJ1-2): DTGVSQNPRHKITKRGQNVTFRCDPISEHNRLYWYRQTLGQGPEFLTYFQNEAQLEKSRLLSDRFSAERPKGSFSTLEIQRTEQGDSAMYLCASSLAQGSELGYTFGSGTRLTVV.

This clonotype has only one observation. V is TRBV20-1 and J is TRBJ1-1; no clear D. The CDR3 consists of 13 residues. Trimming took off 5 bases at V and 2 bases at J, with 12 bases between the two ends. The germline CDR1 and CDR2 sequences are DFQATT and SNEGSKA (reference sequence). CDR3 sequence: CSALRGLNTEAFF. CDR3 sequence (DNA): TGCAGTGCTCTCCGAGGCTTAAACACTGAAGCTTTCTTT.

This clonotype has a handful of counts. CDR3 sequence (DNA): TGTGCCAGCAGCCAAACAACTAACTATGGCTACACCTTC. Its protein is CASSQTTNYGYTF. The V and J genes are TRBV7-2 and TRBJ1-2; D remains unclear. V was clipped by 5 bases and J by 0 bases, with 7 bases between them. CDR3 length: 13 amino acids. Germline V gene sequence: CDR1 SGHTA, CDR2 FQGNSA.

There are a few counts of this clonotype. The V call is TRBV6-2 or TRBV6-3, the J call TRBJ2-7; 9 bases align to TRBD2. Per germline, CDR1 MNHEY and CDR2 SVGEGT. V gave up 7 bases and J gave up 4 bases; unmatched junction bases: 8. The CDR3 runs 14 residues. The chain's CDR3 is CASKPGLAGYEQYF. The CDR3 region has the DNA TGTGCCAGCAAACCGGGACTAGCTGGTTACGAGCAGTACTTC.

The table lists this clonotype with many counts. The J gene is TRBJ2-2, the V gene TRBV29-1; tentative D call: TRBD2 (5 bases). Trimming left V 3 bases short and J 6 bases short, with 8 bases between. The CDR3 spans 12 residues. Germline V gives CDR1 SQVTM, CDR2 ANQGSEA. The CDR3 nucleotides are TGCAGCGTTGACGGGGAATCCGGGGAGCTGTTTTTT. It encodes CSVDGESGELFF.

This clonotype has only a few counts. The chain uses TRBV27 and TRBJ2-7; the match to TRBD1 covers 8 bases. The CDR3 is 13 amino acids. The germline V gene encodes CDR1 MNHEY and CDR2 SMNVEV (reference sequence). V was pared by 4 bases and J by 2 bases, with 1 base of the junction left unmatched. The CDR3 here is CASSWGQAYEQYF. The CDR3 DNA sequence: TGTGCCAGCAGTTGGGGACAGGCCTACGAGCAGTACTTC.

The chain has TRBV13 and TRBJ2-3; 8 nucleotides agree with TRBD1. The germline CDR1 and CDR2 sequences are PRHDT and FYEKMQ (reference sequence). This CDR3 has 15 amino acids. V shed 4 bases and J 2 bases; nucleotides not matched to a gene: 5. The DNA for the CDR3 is TGTGCCAGCAGCTCCGGGACAGGAGACACAGATACGCAGTATTTT. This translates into CASSSGTGDTDTQYF.

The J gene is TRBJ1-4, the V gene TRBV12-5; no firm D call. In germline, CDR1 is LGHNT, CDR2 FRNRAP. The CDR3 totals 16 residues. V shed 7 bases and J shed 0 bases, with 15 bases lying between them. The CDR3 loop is CASVGTPQATNEKLFF. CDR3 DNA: TGTGCTAGTGTAGGAACACCCCAGGCAACTAATGAAAAACTGTTTTTT.

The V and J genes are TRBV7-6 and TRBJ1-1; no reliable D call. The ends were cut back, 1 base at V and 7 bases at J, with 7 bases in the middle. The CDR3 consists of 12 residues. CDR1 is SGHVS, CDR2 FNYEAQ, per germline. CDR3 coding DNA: TGTGCCAGCAGCTTAGTCGGCGATGAAGCTTTCTTT. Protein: CASSLVGDEAFF. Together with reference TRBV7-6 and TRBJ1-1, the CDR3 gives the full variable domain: GAGVSQSPRYKVTKRGQDVALRCDPISGHVSLYWYRQALGQGPEFLTYFNYEAQQDKSGLPNDRFSAERPEGSISTLTIQRTEQRDSAMYRCASSLVGDEAFFGQGTRLTVV.

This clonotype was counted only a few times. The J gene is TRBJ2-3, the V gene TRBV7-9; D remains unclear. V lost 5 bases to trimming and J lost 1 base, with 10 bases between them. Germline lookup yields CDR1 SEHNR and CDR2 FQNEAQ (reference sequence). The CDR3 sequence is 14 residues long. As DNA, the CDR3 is TGTGCCAGCAGCCCGACGACTGGCACAGATACGCAGTATTTT. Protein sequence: CASSPTTGTDTQYF.

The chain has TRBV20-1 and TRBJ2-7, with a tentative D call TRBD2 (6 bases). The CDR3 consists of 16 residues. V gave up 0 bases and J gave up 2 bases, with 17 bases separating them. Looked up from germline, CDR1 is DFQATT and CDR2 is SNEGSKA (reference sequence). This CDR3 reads CSARDRSGTYAYEQYF. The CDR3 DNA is TGCAGTGCTAGAGATCGCTCCGGGACTTATGCCTACGAGCAGTACTTC.

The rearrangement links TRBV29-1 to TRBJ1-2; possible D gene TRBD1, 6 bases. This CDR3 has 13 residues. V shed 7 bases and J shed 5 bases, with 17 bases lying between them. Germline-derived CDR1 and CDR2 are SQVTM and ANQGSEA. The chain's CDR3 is CSARNQGRYGYTF. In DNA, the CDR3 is TGCAGCGCGCGCAATCAGGGGAGGTATGGCTACACCTTC.

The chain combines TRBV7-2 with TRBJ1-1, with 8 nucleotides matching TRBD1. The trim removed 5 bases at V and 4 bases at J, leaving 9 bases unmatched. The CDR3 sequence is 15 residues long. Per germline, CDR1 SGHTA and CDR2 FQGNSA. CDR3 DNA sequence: TGTGCCAGCAGCCCCCGTACAGGGGGAAGCACTGAAGCTTTCTTT. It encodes CASSPRTGGSTEAFF.

This CDR3 is CASSRLAASYEQYF. The CDR3 nucleotides are TGTGCCAGCAGTAGACTAGCGGCCTCCTACGAGCAGTACTTC. The rearrangement links TRBV6-1 to TRBJ2-7; 9 nucleotides line up with TRBD2. Germline loops: CDR1 MNHNS, CDR2 SASEGT. Losses at the gene ends were 5 bases for V and 0 bases for J; bases not matched to a gene: 2. The CDR3 loop spans 14 amino acids.

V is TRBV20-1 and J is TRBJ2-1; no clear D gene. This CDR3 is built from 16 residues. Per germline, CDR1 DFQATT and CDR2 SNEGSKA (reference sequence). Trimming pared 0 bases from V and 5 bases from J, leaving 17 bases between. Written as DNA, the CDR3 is TGCAGTGCTAGAGATCGTTCTGGGTGGCCTCACAATGAGCAGTTCTTC. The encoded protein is CSARDRSGWPHNEQFF.

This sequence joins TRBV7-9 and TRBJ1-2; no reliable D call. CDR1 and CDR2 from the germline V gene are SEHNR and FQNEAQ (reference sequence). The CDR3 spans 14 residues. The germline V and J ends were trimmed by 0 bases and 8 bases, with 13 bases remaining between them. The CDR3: CASSLARAVKGYTF. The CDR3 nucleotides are TGTGCCAGCAGCTTAGCGCGGGCAGTTAAAGGCTACACCTTC.

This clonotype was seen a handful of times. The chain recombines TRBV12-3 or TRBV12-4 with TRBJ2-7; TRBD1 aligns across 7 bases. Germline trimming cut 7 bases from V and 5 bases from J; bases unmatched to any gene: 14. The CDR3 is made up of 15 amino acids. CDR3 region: CASTYGQGDIHEQYF. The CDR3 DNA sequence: TGTGCCAGCACCTACGGCCAGGGGGATATCCACGAGCAGTACTTC.

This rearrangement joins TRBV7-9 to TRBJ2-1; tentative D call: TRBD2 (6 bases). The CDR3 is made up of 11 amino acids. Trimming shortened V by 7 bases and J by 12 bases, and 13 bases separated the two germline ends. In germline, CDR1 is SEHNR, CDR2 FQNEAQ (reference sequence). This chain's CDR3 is CASTPSLAQFF. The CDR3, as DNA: TGTGCCAGCACCCCCTCACTAGCGCAGTTCTTC.

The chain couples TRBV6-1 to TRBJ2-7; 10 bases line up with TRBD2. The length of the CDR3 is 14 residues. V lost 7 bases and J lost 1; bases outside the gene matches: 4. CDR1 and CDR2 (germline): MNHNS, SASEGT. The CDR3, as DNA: TGTGCCAGCACCTTAGCGGGGGGTTCCTACGAGCAGTACTTC. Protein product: CASTLAGGSYEQYF.

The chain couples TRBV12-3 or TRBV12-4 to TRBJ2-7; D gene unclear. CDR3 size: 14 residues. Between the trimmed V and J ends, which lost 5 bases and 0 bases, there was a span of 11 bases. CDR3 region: CASSTPLGSYEQYF. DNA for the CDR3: TGTGCCAGCAGTACCCCCCTTGGCTCCTACGAGCAGTACTTC.

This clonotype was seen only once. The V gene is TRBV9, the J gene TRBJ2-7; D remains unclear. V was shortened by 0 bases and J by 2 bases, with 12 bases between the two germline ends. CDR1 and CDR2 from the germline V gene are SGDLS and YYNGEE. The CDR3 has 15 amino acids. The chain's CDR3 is CASSVGAILTYEQYF. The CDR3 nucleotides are TGTGCCAGCAGCGTAGGGGCTATACTAACCTACGAGCAGTACTTC. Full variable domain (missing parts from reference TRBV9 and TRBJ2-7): DSGVTQTPKHLITATGQRVTLRCSPRSGDLSVYWYQQSLDQGLQFLIQYYNGEERAKGNILERFSAQQFPDLHSELNLSSLELGDSALYFCASSVGAILTYEQYFGPGTRLTVT.

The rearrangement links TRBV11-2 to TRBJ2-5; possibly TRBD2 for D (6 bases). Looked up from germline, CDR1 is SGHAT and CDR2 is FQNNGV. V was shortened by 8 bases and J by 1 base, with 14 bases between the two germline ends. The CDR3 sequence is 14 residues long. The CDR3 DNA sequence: TGTGCCAGCTCCGGGAGTTCGGTCCAAGAGACCCAGTACTTC. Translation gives CASSGSSVQETQYF.

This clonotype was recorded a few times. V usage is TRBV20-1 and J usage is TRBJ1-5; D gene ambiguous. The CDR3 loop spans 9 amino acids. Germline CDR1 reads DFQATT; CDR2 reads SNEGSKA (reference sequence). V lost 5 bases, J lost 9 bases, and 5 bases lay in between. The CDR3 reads CSAGWPQHF. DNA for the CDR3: TGCAGTGCTGGGTGGCCCCAGCATTTT.

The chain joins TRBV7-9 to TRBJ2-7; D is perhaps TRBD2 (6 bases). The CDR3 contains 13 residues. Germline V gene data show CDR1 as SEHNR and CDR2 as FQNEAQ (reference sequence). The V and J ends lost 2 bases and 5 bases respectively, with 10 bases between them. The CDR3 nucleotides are TGTGCCAGCAGCTTACCTGGGGAGGACGAGCAGTACTTC. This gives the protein CASSLPGEDEQYF.

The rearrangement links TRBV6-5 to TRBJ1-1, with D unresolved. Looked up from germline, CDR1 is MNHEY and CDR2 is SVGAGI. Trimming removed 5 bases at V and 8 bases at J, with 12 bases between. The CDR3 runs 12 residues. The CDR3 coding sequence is TGTGCCAGCAGTCCGAGGTTATCCGAAGCTTTCTTT. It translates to CASSPRLSEAFF.

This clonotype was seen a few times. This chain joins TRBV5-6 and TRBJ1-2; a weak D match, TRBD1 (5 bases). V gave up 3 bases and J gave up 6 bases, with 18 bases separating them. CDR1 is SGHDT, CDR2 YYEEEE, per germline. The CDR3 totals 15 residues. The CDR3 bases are TGTGCCAGCAGCTGGGGTACACAGGTCCCCGATGGCTACACCTTC. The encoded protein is CASSWGTQVPDGYTF.